The 21 T cell receptor beta chains reported below all come from one sample, sequenced in a study of cytomegalovirus exposure and HLA in healthy donors. 13 Jbeta primers and 60 Vbeta primers were used for the PCR. Assay used: immunoSEQ multiplex PCR; TCRdb lists only in-frame clones, some missing. Seen here are 80,000 or so clones, 60% to 85% observed once, and the top ten hold 4% to 4.5%. The sequencing sample was made of PBMCs. These receptors all come from a man aged 35 to 55 in good health and CMV-seronegative.

The chain is built from TRBV18 and TRBJ2-7; 8 bases map to TRBD1. The CDR3 has 16 amino acids. J was trimmed by 3 bases and V by 3 bases; bases with no gene match: 10. The germline gives CDR1 KGHSH, CDR2 LQKENI. CDR3 in amino acids: CASSPLSGTGHYEQYF. CDR3 in DNA: TGTGCCAGCTCACCTCTCTCTGGGACAGGACACTACGAGCAGTACTTC.

The genes are TRBV27 and TRBJ1-5; possible D gene TRBD1, 6 bases. The CDR3 consists of 14 residues. V was pared by 5 bases and J by 5 bases, with 13 bases between. CDR1 is MNHEY, CDR2 SMNVEV, per germline (reference sequence). As DNA, the CDR3 is TGTGCCAGCAGTCCCCGACAGGACCATCAGCCCCAGCATTTT. Its translation: CASSPRQDHQPQHF.

The genes are TRBV25-1 and TRBJ2-7, with D perhaps matching TRBD1 (5 bases). The CDR3 totals 13 residues. V was shortened by 1 base and J by 3 bases, with 7 bases between the two germline ends. Germline lookup yields CDR1 MGHDK and CDR2 SYGVNS. CDR3 DNA sequence: TGTGCCAGCAGTGAATGGGGCCTCTACGAGCAGTACTTC. Protein sequence: CASSEWGLYEQYF.

The J gene is TRBJ2-7, the V gene TRBV6-1; maybe TRBD2 (6 bases). Per the germline V gene, CDR1 is MNHNS and CDR2 is SASEGT. The V gene lost 1 base and the J gene lost 3 bases, with 13 bases spanning the gap. This CDR3 comprises 15 residues. DNA of the CDR3: TGTGCCAGCAGTGAAGGGCTAGCGAGAAACTACGAGCAGTACTTC. Translation gives CASSEGLARNYEQYF.

A few counts support this clone. V usage is TRBV7-2 and J usage is TRBJ2-5; 13 bases match TRBD2. From germline, CDR1 is SGHTA and CDR2 FQGNSA. The CDR3 consists of 18 residues. V shed 4 bases and J 4 bases; nucleotides not matched to a gene: 12. The CDR3 reads CASSSQTWTSGGRETQYF. The CDR3 DNA sequence: TGTGCCAGCAGCTCGCAGACGTGGACTAGCGGGGGACGAGAGACCCAGTACTTC.

The chain uses TRBV10-2 and TRBJ2-1, with D perhaps matching TRBD1 (5 bases). Germline V gene data show CDR1 as WSHSY and CDR2 as SAAADI. This CDR3 comprises 15 residues. The ends were cut back, 2 bases at V and 1 base at J, with 9 bases in the middle. This CDR3 reads CASSENRPSYNEQFF. The CDR3 coding sequence is TGCGCCAGCAGTGAGAACAGGCCGTCCTACAATGAGCAGTTCTTC.

This clone has just one count. Other DNA sequences in the same sample also yield this CDR3. The chain recombines TRBV4-3 with TRBJ2-7; 8 positions agree with TRBD1. The CDR3 extends over 16 amino acids. V was pared by 0 bases and J by 2 bases, with 6 bases of the junction left unmatched. The germline V gene has CDR1 LGHNA and CDR2 YSLEER. The CDR3 here is CASSQEARQGTYEQYF. The CDR3 nucleotides read TGCGCCAGCAGCCAAGAGGCGAGACAGGGGACCTACGAGCAGTACTTC.

J is TRBJ2-3 and V is TRBV12-5, with a possible D match to TRBD2 (5 bases). Per the germline V gene, CDR1 is LGHNT and CDR2 is FRNRAP. The CDR3 is 16 residues long. Between the trimmed V and J ends, which lost 5 bases and 2 bases, there was a span of 17 bases. CDR3 DNA sequence: TGTGCTAGTGGTGCCGGGGTTGGATTGAACACAGATACGCAGTATTTT. Its protein product is CASGAGVGLNTDTQYF.

The chain joins TRBV13 to TRBJ2-7, with D possibly TRBD1 on 5 matching bases. Germline values: CDR1 PRHDT, CDR2 FYEKMQ (reference sequence). This CDR3 comprises 14 residues. Trimming shortened V by 5 bases and J by 1 base, and 12 bases separated the two germline ends. The CDR3 loop is CASSPGRGSYEQYF. CDR3 sequence (DNA): TGTGCCAGCAGCCCGGGTAGGGGATCCTACGAGCAGTACTTC.

The V gene is TRBV15, the J gene TRBJ1-5, with D unclear. CDR3 length: 16 residues. V lost 5 bases to trimming and J lost 1 base, with 15 bases between them. CDR1 and CDR2 from the germline V gene are LNHNV and YYDKDF (reference sequence). The CDR3 loop reads CATSPDGPISNQPQHF. CDR3 nucleotide sequence: TGTGCCACCAGCCCGGATGGGCCCATAAGCAATCAGCCCCAGCATTTT.

The rearrangement joins TRBV7-2 to TRBJ2-7; unclear D gene. This CDR3 has 14 amino acids. Germline V gives CDR1 SGHTA, CDR2 FQGNSA. V lost 5 bases to trimming and J lost 4 bases, with 15 bases between them. The CDR3 loop reads CASSPGVVRYEQYF. DNA of the CDR3: TGTGCCAGCAGCCCCGGAGTGGTTAGGTACGAGCAGTACTTC. The entire variable domain, with the rest obtained from reference TRBV7-2 and TRBJ2-7, is as follows: GAGVSQSPSNKVTEKGKDVELRCDPISGHTALYWYRQSLGQGLEFLIYFQGNSAPDKSGLPSDRFSAERTGGSVSTLTIQRTQQEDSAVYLCASSPGVVRYEQYFGPGTRLTVT.

The CDR3 region is CAWRNQGGEQYF. CDR3 in DNA: TGTGCCTGGAGAAACCAAGGAGGCGAGCAGTACTTC. The chain recombines TRBV30 with TRBJ2-7; possible D gene TRBD2, 5 bases. Germline assignment: CDR1 GTSNPN and CDR2 SVGIG (reference sequence). CDR3 length: 12 residues. The V and J ends lost 3 bases and 6 bases respectively, with 12 bases between them.

In its sample, this clone was seen once. V and J are TRBV13 and TRBJ2-7, with D perhaps TRBD2 (7 bases). This CDR3 comprises 16 residues. Trimming took off 0 bases at V and 2 bases at J, with 14 bases between the two ends. Germline loops: CDR1 PRHDT, CDR2 FYEKMQ (reference sequence). In nucleotides, the CDR3 is TGTGCCAGCAGCTTAGGCCCCGGGGGGCGGACCTACGAGCAGTACTTC. This sequence encodes CASSLGPGGRTYEQYF.

This chain links TRBV6-6 with TRBJ2-5; weak D call: TRBD2 (7 bases). CDR1 is MNHNY and CDR2 is SVGAGI in the germline V gene (reference sequence). V lost 2 bases and J 7 bases, leaving 17 bases between the germline ends. This CDR3 has 15 amino acids. The CDR3 DNA sequence: TGTGCCAGCAGTTACCCGACTGGGGGGGCCGGGACCCAGTACTTC. Translated: CASSYPTGGAGTQYF.

The V gene is TRBV9, the J gene TRBJ1-2; D is ambiguous. V gave up 6 bases and J gave up 10 bases, with 13 bases separating them. Per the germline V gene, CDR1 is SGDLS and CDR2 is YYNGEE. CDR3 length: 11 residues. The CDR3 DNA sequence: TGTGCCAGCACCAACAATTTCGCCTACACCTTC. It translates to CASTNNFAYTF.

This clone occurred once. The chain couples TRBV13 to TRBJ2-7; D perhaps matches TRBD2 (5 bases). V dropped 5 bases and J dropped 7 bases, with 15 bases sitting between them. The CDR3 runs 13 residues. The germline gives CDR1 PRHDT, CDR2 FYEKMQ (reference sequence). The CDR3 spells CASSRTDSHEQYF. DNA of the CDR3: TGTGCCAGCAGCCGAACGGACTCTCATGAGCAGTACTTC.

The chain employs TRBV30 and TRBJ1-1, with D perhaps matching TRBD1 (6 bases). The CDR3 has 13 residues. V was clipped by 0 bases and J by 7 bases, with 12 bases between them. Germline CDR1 GTSNPN, CDR2 SVGIG (reference sequence). The CDR3 protein is CAWSVGQGFEAFF. CDR3 nucleotide sequence: TGTGCCTGGAGTGTAGGGCAGGGGTTTGAAGCTTTCTTT. Looking up the rest from reference TRBV30 and TRBJ1-1 gives the full variable domain: SQTIHQWPATLVQPVGSPLSLECTVEGTSNPNLYWYRQAAGRGLQLLFYSVGIGQISSEVPQNLSASRPQDRQFILSSKKLLLSDSGFYLCAWSVGQGFEAFFGQGTRLTVV.

This rearrangement joins TRBV28 to TRBJ2-2, with D tentatively TRBD2 (5 bases). Germline lookup yields CDR1 MDHEN and CDR2 SYDVKM. V was cut by 2 bases and J by 4 bases, with 8 bases left in between. The CDR3 is made up of 14 amino acids. The CDR3 DNA is TGTGCCAGCAGTTTAGGACTTGGCACCGGGGAGCTGTTTTTT. Amino acid sequence: CASSLGLGTGELFF.

The chain carries TRBV10-3 and TRBJ2-2; 7 bases agree with TRBD1. This CDR3 contains 15 residues. From germline, CDR1 is ENHRY and CDR2 SYGVKD. Trimming removed 9 bases from V and 1 base from J; junction bases left unmatched: 8. The CDR3 sequence: CAIADRKGNTGELFF. For the CDR3, the DNA is TGTGCCATAGCGGACAGGAAAGGGAACACCGGGGAGCTGTTTTTT.

The chain employs TRBV7-3 and TRBJ1-5, with D possibly matching TRBD1 (6 bases). Germline lookup yields CDR1 SGHTA and CDR2 FQGTGA. V lost 8 bases and J 3 bases, leaving 20 bases between the germline ends. The CDR3 runs 16 residues. The CDR3 is CASRSVQGRVNQPQHF. Written as DNA, the CDR3 is TGTGCCAGCCGCTCCGTGCAGGGGAGGGTCAATCAGCCCCAGCATTTT.

The genes are TRBV5-4 and TRBJ1-1, with a weak D call TRBD1 (6 bases). CDR1 is SGHNT, CDR2 YYREEE, per germline (reference sequence). The CDR3 runs 15 residues. V was clipped by 3 bases and J by 0 bases, with 12 bases between them. CDR3 DNA sequence: TGTGCCAGCAGCTCCGGGACAACATTGAACACTGAAGCTTTCTTT. It translates to CASSSGTTLNTEAFF. Filled out from reference TRBV5-4 and TRBJ1-1, the complete variable domain reads ETGVTQSPTHLIKTRGQQVTLRCSSQSGHNTVSWYQQALGQGPQFIFQYYREEENGRGNFPPRFSGLQFPNYSSELNVNALELDDSALYLCASSSGTTLNTEAFFGQGTRLTVV.